This TCR beta chain is drawn from a study of T cell changes during pregnancy in multiple sclerosis. From germline, CDR1 is SGHKS and CDR2 YYEKEE (reference sequence). V was cut by 1 base and J by 8 bases, with 12 bases left in between. The CDR3 spans 14 residues. The assay was immunoSEQ multiplex PCR, and TCRdb's table has in-frame clones only and misses some. The data contain approximately 64,000 clones, 92% of them seen just once; the ten biggest clones take up about 2.3%. The clonotype was recovered from a female donor with multiple sclerosis, enrolled in a pregnancy study. V and J are TRBV5-5 and TRBJ2-2; D is unresolved. The sample consisted of peripheral blood, taken in the first trimester of pregnancy. As DNA, the CDR3 is TGTGCCAGCAGCTTGTGGCACATCGGGGGGGAGCTGTTTTTT. Its protein is CASSLWHIGGELFF. The variable domain in full, with the rest retrieved from reference TRBV5-5 and TRBJ2-2, is DAGVTQSPTHLIKTRGQQVTLRCSPISGHKSVSWYQQVLGQGPQFIFQYYEKEERGRGNFPDRFSARQFPNYSSELNVNALLLGDSALYLCASSLWHIGGELFFGEGSRLTVL.